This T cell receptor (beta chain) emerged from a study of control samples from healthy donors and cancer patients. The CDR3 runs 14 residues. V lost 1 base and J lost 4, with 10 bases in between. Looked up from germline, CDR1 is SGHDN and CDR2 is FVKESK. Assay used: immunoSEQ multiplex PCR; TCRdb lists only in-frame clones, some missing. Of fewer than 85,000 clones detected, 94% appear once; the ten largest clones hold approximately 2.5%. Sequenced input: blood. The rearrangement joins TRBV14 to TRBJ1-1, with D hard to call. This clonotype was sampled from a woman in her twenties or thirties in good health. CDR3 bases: TGTGCCAGCAGCCAAGGGAGATCGGGCACTGAAGCTTTCTTT. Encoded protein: CASSQGRSGTEAFF.